Shown below are 29 T cell receptor beta chains from a single sample sequenced in a study of shared clonotypes between healthy human individuals. Repertoires were generated with immunoSEQ multiplex PCR, while TCRdb's copy carries only in-frame clones and drops some. This table holds a few million clones, 85% to 95% found once. The sample was naive CD4+ T cells from PBMCs. As to subset: CD45RA+ positively selected. These receptors were collected from a man aged 18 to 30 in good health. Some clones in this sample may be carry-over from other donors' samples.

V gene TRBV30 combines with J gene TRBJ2-1; D may be TRBD1 (6 bases). Germline V gives CDR1 GTSNPN, CDR2 SVGIG (reference sequence). The CDR3 totals 13 residues. V lost 4 bases and J lost 4, with 11 bases in between. CDR3 sequence reads: CAWMGHPYNEQFF. CDR3 coding DNA: TGTGCCTGGATGGGACACCCTTACAATGAGCAGTTCTTC.

The chain combines TRBV6-1 with TRBJ2-2, with TRBD1 matching over 9 bases. The germline V gene has CDR1 MNHNS and CDR2 SASEGT. The CDR3 has 15 amino acids. V dropped 6 bases and J dropped 6; count of bases not matched to a gene: 8. In DNA, the CDR3 is TGTGCCAGCAGCCCGGGACAGGGAGTAGCCGGGGAGCTGTTTTTT. It specifies CASSPGQGVAGELFF.

The CDR3 sequence: CASSLEGPNQPQHF. The CDR3 DNA follows: TGTGCCAGCAGCTTGGAAGGCCCCAATCAGCCCCAGCATTTT. The genes are TRBV5-6 and TRBJ1-5; D unresolved. From germline, CDR1 is SGHDT and CDR2 YYEEEE. V was pared by 0 bases and J by 3 bases, with 7 bases between. The CDR3 sequence is 14 residues long.

In its sample, this clone was seen once. Here the CDR3 reads CASRQEGTEAFF. As DNA, the CDR3 is TGTGCCAGCCGGCAGGAGGGCACTGAAGCTTTCTTT. The chain recombines TRBV27 with TRBJ1-1, with D uncertain. V was cut by 8 bases and J by 4 bases, with 11 bases left in between. The CDR3 totals 12 residues. Germline-derived CDR1 and CDR2 are MNHEY and SMNVEV (reference sequence).

This sequence joins TRBV7-9 and TRBJ2-4; D might be TRBD1 or TRBD2, each matching 5 bases. From germline, CDR1 is SEHNR and CDR2 FQNEAQ (reference sequence). The CDR3 has 13 amino acids. Deletions cut 4 bases from V and 9 bases from J, with 13 bases between. The CDR3 nucleotides read TGTGCCAGCAGCTCATGGGACCTCGGCATTCAGTACTTC. Its protein product is CASSSWDLGIQYF.

The V call is TRBV5-5, the J call TRBJ1-2, with D unclear. Germline V gene lookup returns CDR1 SGHKS and CDR2 YYEKEE (reference sequence). The CDR3 extends over 14 amino acids. V dropped 4 bases and J dropped 8 bases, with 18 bases sitting between them. For the CDR3, the DNA is TGTGCCAGCAGCAGAACACCGAGGGATTCGGGCTACACCTTC. Its translation: CASSRTPRDSGYTF.

The chain has TRBV18 and TRBJ2-1; 7 bases line up with TRBD2. This CDR3 is built from 17 residues. V dropped 3 bases and J dropped 6; count of bases not matched to a gene: 14. Germline CDR1 reads KGHSH; CDR2 reads LQKENI. The CDR3 DNA is TGTGCCAGCTCACCGATCCTTGGGGGAGGGCCCTTCAATGAGCAGTTCTTC. Its protein is CASSPILGGGPFNEQFF.

This clone showed up just once. V and J are TRBV6-5 and TRBJ1-1; tentative D call: TRBD1 (6 bases). The CDR3 loop spans 15 amino acids. The germline V gene has CDR1 MNHEY and CDR2 SVGAGI. Deletions cut 6 bases from V and 5 bases from J, with 19 bases between. Written as DNA, the CDR3 is TGTGCCAGCAGCTCCGCCGGAACAGGGCGGACTGAAGCTTTCTTT. Translated, it gives CASSSAGTGRTEAFF.

The genes are TRBV7-3 and TRBJ2-3; D gene ambiguous. CDR3 length equals 15 residues. Between the trimmed V and J ends, which lost 3 bases and 3 bases, there was a span of 13 bases. The germline V gene has CDR1 SGHTA and CDR2 FQGTGA. The CDR3 protein is CASSFGRTRTDTQYF. The CDR3 DNA reads TGTGCCAGCAGCTTCGGGCGGACCCGGACAGATACGCAGTATTTT.

The rearrangement links TRBV5-1 to TRBJ2-3; D is possibly TRBD1 (6 bases). V lost 1 base and J 2 bases, leaving 14 bases between the germline ends. CDR3 length: 16 amino acids. Germline V gives CDR1 SGHRS, CDR2 YFSETQ. The CDR3 here is CASSLPRTAPTDTQYF. For the CDR3, the DNA is TGCGCCAGCAGCTTGCCGAGGACAGCTCCCACAGATACGCAGTATTTT.

V usage is TRBV7-3 and J usage is TRBJ2-6; 8 bases match TRBD1. The length of the CDR3 is 18 residues. The J segment lost 0 bases and the V segment lost 2 bases, leaving 6 bases of the junction unmatched. The germline CDR1 and CDR2 sequences are SGHTA and FQGTGA. CDR3 amino acids: CASSLVGTGASGANVLTF. The CDR3 DNA is TGTGCCAGCAGCTTAGTCGGGACAGGAGCCTCTGGGGCCAACGTCCTGACTTTC.

The chain couples TRBV15 to TRBJ2-6, with D perhaps TRBD1 or TRBD2 (6 bases each). The germline V and J ends were trimmed by 5 bases and 4 bases, with 12 bases remaining between them. The CDR3 has 15 residues. Germline V gene data show CDR1 as LNHNV and CDR2 as YYDKDF (reference sequence). CDR3 loop: CATSQRGAGANVLTF. The CDR3 DNA follows: TGTGCCACCAGCCAAAGGGGGGCAGGGGCCAACGTCCTGACTTTC. Full variable domain (missing parts from reference TRBV15 and TRBJ2-6): DAMVIQNPRYQVTQFGKPVTLSCSQTLNHNVMYWYQQKSSQAPKLLFHYYDKDFNNEADTPDNFQSRRPNTSFCFLDIRSPGLGDTAMYLCATSQRGAGANVLTFGAGSRLTVL.

The rearrangement joins TRBV5-6 to TRBJ1-4, with D maybe TRBD1 (6 bases). This CDR3 region has 16 residues. Trimming shortened V by 0 bases and J by 7 bases, and 16 bases separated the two germline ends. Germline CDR1 SGHDT, CDR2 YYEEEE. The CDR3, as DNA: TGTGCCAGCAGCTTGGGGCCCCCAGGGGAGGGTGAAAAACTGTTTTTT. Translated, it gives CASSLGPPGEGEKLFF.

The rearrangement links TRBV19 to TRBJ2-7; 11 bases match TRBD2. This CDR3 region has 14 residues. V was clipped by 9 bases and J by 0 bases; unmatched bases: 4. Germline CDR1 LNHDA, CDR2 SQIVND (reference sequence). The CDR3 sequence: CASQLAGGSYEQYF. CDR3 nucleotides: TGTGCCAGCCAGCTAGCGGGAGGCTCCTACGAGCAGTACTTC. The complete variable domain, with remaining parts taken from reference TRBV19 and TRBJ2-7, reads DGGITQSPKYLFRKEGQNVTLSCEQNLNHDAMYWYRQDPGQGLRLIYYSQIVNDFQKGDIAEGYSVSREKKESFPLTVTSAQKNPTAFYLCASQLAGGSYEQYFGPGTRLTVT.

The CDR3 sequence: CAIKGQTNTEAFF. The DNA for the CDR3 is TGTGCCATCAAAGGACAGACGAACACTGAAGCTTTCTTT. The gene calls are TRBV10-3 and TRBJ1-1; a possible D gene is TRBD1 (6 bases). Trimming pared 7 bases from V and 1 base from J, leaving 10 bases between. Germline-derived CDR1 and CDR2 are ENHRY and SYGVKD. The CDR3 spans 13 residues.

The gene calls are TRBV6-5 and TRBJ2-7; D is ambiguous. The CDR3 extends over 14 amino acids. Germline CDR1 and CDR2: MNHEY and SVGAGI. The V end was cut by 0 bases, the J end by 3 bases, with 9 bases between. The CDR3 region is CASSYSSSLYEQYF. CDR3 DNA sequence: TGTGCCAGCAGTTACTCCTCCAGCCTCTACGAGCAGTACTTC.

The chain has TRBV6-1 and TRBJ1-1, with D hard to call. Germline CDR1 is MNHNS and CDR2 is SASEGT. The CDR3 is made up of 11 amino acids. The germline V and J ends were trimmed by 4 bases and 6 bases, with 6 bases remaining between them. In nucleotides, the CDR3 is TGTGCCAGCAGTGTAATTGCTGAAGCTTTCTTT. It yields the protein CASSVIAEAFF.

The chain recombines TRBV5-4 with TRBJ2-3; 7 bases align to TRBD2. The V and J ends lost 4 bases and 5 bases, in that order; junction bases with no gene match: 10. This CDR3 contains 15 residues. Germline assignment: CDR1 SGHNT and CDR2 YYREEE (reference sequence). The CDR3 DNA follows: TGTGCCAGCAGCAGCGGGACGGAAGGTGTAGATACGCAGTATTTT. It translates to CASSSGTEGVDTQYF.

The CDR3 nucleotides read TGTGCCAGCAGCTTAGCAGCGGATCGGCACAATGAGCAGTTCTTC. It codes for CASSLAADRHNEQFF. The rearrangement uses TRBV7-2 and TRBJ2-1, with D possibly matching TRBD2 (5 bases). This CDR3 region has 15 residues. Germline lookup yields CDR1 SGHTA and CDR2 FQGNSA. V was pared by 0 bases and J by 5 bases, with 11 bases between.

The chain is built from TRBV29-1 and TRBJ1-3; TRBD1 might be the D (6 bases). The V gene's germline CDR1 is SQVTM and CDR2 ANQGSEA. The CDR3 sequence is 12 residues long. V shed 4 bases and J shed 6 bases, with 10 bases lying between them. CDR3 nucleotide sequence: TGCAGCGTTGCCGGGACATCAAACACCATATATTTT. Protein product: CSVAGTSNTIYF.

This chain connects TRBV5-1 to TRBJ2-1; 9 bases align to TRBD1. The V segment lost 0 bases and the J segment 9 bases; nucleotides outside the gene matches: 7. This CDR3 is built from 15 residues. The germline V gene has CDR1 SGHRS and CDR2 YFSETQ. The CDR3 protein is CASSLVGTGRVEQFF. CDR3 DNA: TGCGCCAGCAGCTTGGTTGGGACAGGGAGGGTTGAGCAGTTCTTC.

V gene TRBV5-6 combines with J gene TRBJ2-3; the match to TRBD1 covers 10 bases. The CDR3 length is 15 residues. Per the germline V gene, CDR1 is SGHDT and CDR2 is YYEEEE. Unmatched junction bases numbered 7, after V lost 4 bases and J lost 5 bases. The CDR3 region is CASSQTGGGIDTQYF. The CDR3 DNA reads as TGTGCCAGCAGCCAGACAGGGGGCGGAATAGATACGCAGTATTTT.

The genes are TRBV27 and TRBJ2-3; the match to TRBD2 covers 8 bases. Losses at the gene ends were 4 bases for V and 3 bases for J; bases not matched to a gene: 6. The CDR3 totals 15 residues. Germline loops: CDR1 MNHEY, CDR2 SMNVEV (reference sequence). The CDR3 reads CASSSPSGRTDTQYF. The CDR3 DNA sequence: TGTGCCAGCAGTTCCCCCAGCGGGAGAACAGATACGCAGTATTTT.

Worth noting for this clone: Distinct nucleotide sequences in the sample also encode this CDR3. This chain connects TRBV6-5 to TRBJ2-7; D may correspond to TRBD1 or TRBD2 (5 bases each). Germline lookup yields CDR1 MNHEY and CDR2 SVGAGI. Trimming stripped 2 bases from V and 2 bases from J, with 7 bases between. This CDR3 has 13 amino acids. The CDR3 DNA is TGTGCCAGCAGTTACGGGACGACCTACGAGCAGTACTTC. The encoded protein is CASSYGTTYEQYF.

The V gene is TRBV18, the J gene TRBJ2-6; 7 nucleotides agree with TRBD1. V was pared by 6 bases and J by 0 bases, with 11 bases of the junction left unmatched. The CDR3 has 18 residues. Germline CDR1 KGHSH, CDR2 LQKENI. The DNA for the CDR3 is TGTGCCAGCTCCCGCCTGGACAGGCAACTCTCTGGGGCCAACGTCCTGACTTTC. As protein: CASSRLDRQLSGANVLTF.

The chain joins TRBV28 to TRBJ1-1; maybe TRBD1 (6 bases). Trimming cost V 7 bases and J 5 bases, with 11 bases left between them. Germline V lookup: CDR1 MDHEN, CDR2 SYDVKM. This CDR3 region has 12 residues. CDR3 sequence: CASTWGRTEAFF. Here the CDR3 DNA reads TGTGCCAGCACTTGGGGGCGTACTGAAGCTTTCTTT. Variable domain in full (rest from reference TRBV28 and TRBJ1-1): DVKVTQSSRYLVKRTGEKVFLECVQDMDHENMFWYRQDPGLGLRLIYFSYDVKMKEKGDIPEGYSVSREKKERFSLILESASTNQTSMYLCASTWGRTEAFFGQGTRLTVV.

On this clone: This CDR3 is also generated by other DNA sequences in the sample. J is TRBJ2-3 and V is TRBV28; possible D gene TRBD1, 6 bases. Germline-derived CDR1 and CDR2 are MDHEN and SYDVKM. Trimming took off 3 bases at V and 0 bases at J, with 10 bases between the two ends. The CDR3 consists of 15 residues. CDR3 sequence (DNA): TGTGCCAGCAGTTTGGACAGCACTAGCACAGATACGCAGTATTTT. This codes for CASSLDSTSTDTQYF.

The chain recombines TRBV19 with TRBJ1-5, with D unresolved. Germline-derived CDR1 and CDR2 are LNHDA and SQIVND (reference sequence). The V and J ends lost 3 bases and 5 bases respectively, with 14 bases between them. The CDR3 loop spans 15 amino acids. The CDR3 DNA follows: TGTGCCAGTAGTATCCCGACCTCTCTATATCAGCCCCAGCATTTT. Translated, it gives CASSIPTSLYQPQHF.

The rearrangement uses TRBV7-7 and TRBJ2-3; D not certain. This CDR3 is built from 14 residues. Germline-derived CDR1 and CDR2 are SSHAT and FNYEAQ (reference sequence). V dropped 2 bases and J dropped 6 bases, with 12 bases sitting between them. CDR3: CASSLSPESDTQYF. The DNA of the CDR3 is TGTGCCAGCAGCTTAAGTCCCGAGTCGGATACGCAGTATTTT. The full variable domain, in which reference TRBV7-7 and TRBJ2-3 provide the parts outside the CDR3, is GAGVSQSPRYKVTKRGQDVTLRCDPISSHATLYWYQQALGQGPEFLTYFNYEAQPDKSGLPSDRFSAERPEGSISTLTIQRTEQRDSAMYRCASSLSPESDTQYFGPGTRLTVL.